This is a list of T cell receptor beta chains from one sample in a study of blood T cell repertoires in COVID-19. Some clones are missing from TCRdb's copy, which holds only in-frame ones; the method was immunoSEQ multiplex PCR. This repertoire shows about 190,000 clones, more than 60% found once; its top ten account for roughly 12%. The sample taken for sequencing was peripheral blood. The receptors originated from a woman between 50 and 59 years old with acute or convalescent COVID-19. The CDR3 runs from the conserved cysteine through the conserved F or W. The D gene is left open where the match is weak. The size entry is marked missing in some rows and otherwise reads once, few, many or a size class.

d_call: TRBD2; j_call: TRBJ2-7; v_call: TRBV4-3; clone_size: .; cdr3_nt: TGCGCCAGCAGCCAAGATGCTAGCGGGAGTTGGTACGAGCAGTACTTC; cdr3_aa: CASSQDASGSWYEQYF
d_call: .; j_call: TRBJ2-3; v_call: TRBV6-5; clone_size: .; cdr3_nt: TGTGCCAGCAGTTACTTACCGGGGGATACGCAGTATTTT; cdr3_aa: CASSYLPGDTQYF
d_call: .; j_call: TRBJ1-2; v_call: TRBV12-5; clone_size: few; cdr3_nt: TGTGCTAGTGGTTTGGTACAGGGAATACCTCTCTATGGCTACACCTTC; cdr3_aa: CASGLVQGIPLYGYTF
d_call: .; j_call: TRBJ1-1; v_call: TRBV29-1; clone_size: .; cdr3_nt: TGCAGCGTGGACGGGGGAACGTGGGCTGAAGCTTTCTTT; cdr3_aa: CSVDGGTWAEAFF
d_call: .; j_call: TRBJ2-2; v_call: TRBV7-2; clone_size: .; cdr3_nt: TGTGCCAGCAGCTTAGTGTTACAGGGAGGGGAGCTGTTTTTT; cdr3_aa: CASSLVLQGGELFF
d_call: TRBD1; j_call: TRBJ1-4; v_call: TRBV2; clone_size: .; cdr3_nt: TGTGCCAGCGAGACAGGGGTAAATGAAAAACTGTTTTTT; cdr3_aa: CASETGVNEKLFF
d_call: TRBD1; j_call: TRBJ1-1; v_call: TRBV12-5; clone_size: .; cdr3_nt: TGTGCTAGTGGTTCCCTGGACAGGGGGCTGGGTGAAGCTTTCTTT; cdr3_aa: CASGSLDRGLGEAFF
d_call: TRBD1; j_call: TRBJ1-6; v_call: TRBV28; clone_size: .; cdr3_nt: TGTGCCAGCAGCAGACAGGGAGGCGATAATTCACCCCTCCACTTT; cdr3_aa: CASSRQGGDNSPLHF
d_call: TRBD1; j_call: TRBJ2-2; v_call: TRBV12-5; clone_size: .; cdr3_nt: TGTGCTAGTGATTTAAGGGACAGGGGGCATGGGACCGGGGAGCTGTTTTTT; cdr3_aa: CASDLRDRGHGTGELFF
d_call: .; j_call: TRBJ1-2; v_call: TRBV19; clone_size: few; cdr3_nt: TGTGCCAGTAGTATGACCGGGACACCCGATTATGGCTACACCTTC; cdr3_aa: CASSMTGTPDYGYTF
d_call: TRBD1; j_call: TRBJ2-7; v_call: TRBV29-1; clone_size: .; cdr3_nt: TGCAGCGTTGAAGAATTTGGACAGGGGGGCGAGCAGTACTTC; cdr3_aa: CSVEEFGQGGEQYF
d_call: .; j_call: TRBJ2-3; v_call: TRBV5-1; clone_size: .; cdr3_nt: TGCGCCAGCAGCTTAGCGGGTAGCACAGATACGCAGTATTTT; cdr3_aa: CASSLAGSTDTQYF
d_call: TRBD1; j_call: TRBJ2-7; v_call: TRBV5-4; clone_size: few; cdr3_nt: TGTGCCAGCAGCCCTCGGACAGGAAGAACCTACGAGCAGTACTTC; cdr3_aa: CASSPRTGRTYEQYF
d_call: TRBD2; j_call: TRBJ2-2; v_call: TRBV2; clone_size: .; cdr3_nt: TGTGCCAGCCTAGCGGGGGAGAGCACCGGGGAGCTGTTTTTT; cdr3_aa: CASLAGESTGELFF
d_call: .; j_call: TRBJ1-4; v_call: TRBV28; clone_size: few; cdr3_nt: TGTGCCAGCAGTTGGAGAGGGAGGGTTGAAAAACTGTTTTTT; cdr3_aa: CASSWRGRVEKLFF
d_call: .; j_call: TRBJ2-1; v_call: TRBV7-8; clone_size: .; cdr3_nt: TGTGCCAGCGGACTGTACAATGAGCAGTTCTTC; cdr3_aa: CASGLYNEQFF
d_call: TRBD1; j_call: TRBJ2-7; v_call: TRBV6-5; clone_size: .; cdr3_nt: TGTGCCAGCAAGCGAGGGACAGGGGTTTCCTACGAGCAGTACTTC; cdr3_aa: CASKRGTGVSYEQYF
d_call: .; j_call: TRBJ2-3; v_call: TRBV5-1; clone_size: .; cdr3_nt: TGCGCCAACGGAGGAGGAGCAGATACGCAGTATTTT; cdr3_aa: CANGGGADTQYF
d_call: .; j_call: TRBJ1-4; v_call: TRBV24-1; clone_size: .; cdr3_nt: TGTGCCACCAGTGAGACCCAGGGCAAGGGTGAAAAACTGTTTTTT; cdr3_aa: CATSETQGKGEKLFF
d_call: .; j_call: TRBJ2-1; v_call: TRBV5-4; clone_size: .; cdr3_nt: TGTGCCAGCACCCCAAGGAGTAACAATGAGCAGTTCTTC; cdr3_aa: CASTPRSNNEQFF
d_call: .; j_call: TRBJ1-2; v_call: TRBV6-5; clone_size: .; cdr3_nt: TGTGCCAGCAGTTACTCGTTAGGGGTTGGCTACACCTTC; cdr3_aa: CASSYSLGVGYTF
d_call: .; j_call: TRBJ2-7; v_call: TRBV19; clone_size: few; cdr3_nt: TGTGCCAGTAGTATCTCAGGGGACGAGCAGTACTTC; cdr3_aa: CASSISGDEQYF
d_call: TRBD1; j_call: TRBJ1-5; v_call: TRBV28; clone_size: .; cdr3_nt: TGTGCCAGCAGTCCCCGGACAGGCAGCAATCAGCCCCAGCATTTT; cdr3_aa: CASSPRTGSNQPQHF
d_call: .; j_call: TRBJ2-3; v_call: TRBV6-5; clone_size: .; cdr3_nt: TGTGCCAGCAGTTACGGTCACCTAAGGGGAGATACGCAGTATTTT; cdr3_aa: CASSYGHLRGDTQYF
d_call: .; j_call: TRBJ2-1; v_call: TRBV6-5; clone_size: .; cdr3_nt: TGTGCCACCGCGCACATCCAGGGGGGTAGTGGGGAGCAGTTCTTC; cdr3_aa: CATAHIQGGSGEQFF
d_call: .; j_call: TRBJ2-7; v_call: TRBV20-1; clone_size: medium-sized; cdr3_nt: TGCAGTGCTCCAAACGGGTACGAGCAGTACTTC; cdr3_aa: CSAPNGYEQYF
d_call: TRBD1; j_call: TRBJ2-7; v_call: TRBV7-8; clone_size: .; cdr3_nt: TGTGCCAGCAGCTCATACTACCCAGGGGGTGACGAGCAGTACTTC; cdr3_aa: CASSSYYPGGDEQYF
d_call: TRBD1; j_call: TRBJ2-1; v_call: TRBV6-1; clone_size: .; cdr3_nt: TGTGCCAGCAGTGAAGCGAGGTCCGGGACAGTATACAATGAGCAGTTCTTC; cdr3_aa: CASSEARSGTVYNEQFF
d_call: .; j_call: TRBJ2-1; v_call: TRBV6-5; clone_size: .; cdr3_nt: TGTGCCACCAATGGAGACGCTTCGGGGTACAATGAGCAGTTCTTC; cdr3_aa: CATNGDASGYNEQFF
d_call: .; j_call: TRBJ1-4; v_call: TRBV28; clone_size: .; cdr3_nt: TGTGCCAGCAGTTTCCGACAGGAGGAAAAACTGTTTTTT; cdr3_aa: CASSFRQEEKLFF
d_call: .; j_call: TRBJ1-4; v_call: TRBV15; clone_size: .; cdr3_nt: TGTGCCACCAGCGGGGGCCTTAACGAAAAACTGTTTTTT; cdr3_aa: CATSGGLNEKLFF
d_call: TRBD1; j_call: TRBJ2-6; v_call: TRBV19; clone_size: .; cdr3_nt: TGTGCCAGTAGTATAGAATGGGGACAGGGGATAGGCTCTGGGGCCAACGTCCTGACTTTC; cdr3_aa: CASSIEWGQGIGSGANVLTF
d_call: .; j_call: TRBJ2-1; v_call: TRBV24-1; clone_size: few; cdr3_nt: TGTGCCACCAGTGATTTGGCGGGTCCGTCCTGGGAGCAGTTCTTC; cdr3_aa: CATSDLAGPSWEQFF
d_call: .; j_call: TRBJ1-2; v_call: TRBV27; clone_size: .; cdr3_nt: TGTGCCAGCAGTTTTGGAGGGTTGTATGGCTACACCTTC; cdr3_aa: CASSFGGLYGYTF
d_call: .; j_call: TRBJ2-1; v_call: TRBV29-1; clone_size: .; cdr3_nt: TGCAGCGTTCGGGGGAGAGGGGCACACAATGAGCAGTTCTTC; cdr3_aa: CSVRGRGAHNEQFF
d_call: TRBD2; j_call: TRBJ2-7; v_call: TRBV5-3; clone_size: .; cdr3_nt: TGTGCCAGAAGCTCCGATACTAGCGGGAGCTCCTACGAGCAGTACTTC; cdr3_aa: CARSSDTSGSSYEQYF
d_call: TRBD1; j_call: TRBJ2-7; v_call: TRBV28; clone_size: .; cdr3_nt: TGTGCCAGCAGTTTCTTGGGACAGGGGGCCTACGAGCAGTACTTC; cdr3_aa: CASSFLGQGAYEQYF
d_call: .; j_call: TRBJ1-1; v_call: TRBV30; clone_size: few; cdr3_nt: TGTGCCTGGACCAGGGGAATGCCTGAAGCTTTCTTT; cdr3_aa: CAWTRGMPEAFF
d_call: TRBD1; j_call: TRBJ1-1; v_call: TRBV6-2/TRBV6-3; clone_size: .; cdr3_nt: TGTGCCAGCAGTCCAATCGCGAGACAGGGGGCCCTGAACACTGAAGCTTTCTTT; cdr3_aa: CASSPIARQGALNTEAFF